Presented here are 21 T cell receptor beta chains from one specimen sequenced in a study of T cell clonotyping in hematopoietic cell transplantation. This table comes from immunoSEQ multiplex PCR, and its TCRdb copy is limited to in-frame clones, with some not included. Of tens of thousands of clones listed, around 94% are singletons. The sample consisted of peripheral blood mononuclear cells. The receptors shown here come from a woman in her forties or fifties in good health. Some clones in this sample may be carry-over from other donors' samples.

The gene calls are TRBV4-1 and TRBJ2-7; D call uncertain. The V gene's germline CDR1 is MGHRA and CDR2 YSYEKL. The CDR3 has 13 amino acids. The V gene lost 4 bases and the J gene lost 2 bases, with 9 bases spanning the gap. CDR3 loop: CASSLGTPYEQYF. The CDR3 nucleotides read TGCGCCAGCAGCCTCGGCACACCCTACGAGCAGTACTTC.

The rearrangement joins TRBV14 to TRBJ2-1, with D perhaps given as TRBD1 or TRBD2 (5 bases each). Germline V gives CDR1 SGHDN, CDR2 FVKESK. The CDR3 is made up of 16 amino acids. Trimming took 2 bases from V and 5 from J, leaving 16 bases between them. CDR3 region: CASSQRVGDGNNEQFF. The CDR3 DNA is TGTGCCAGCAGCCAAAGGGTGGGGGACGGCAACAATGAGCAGTTCTTC. Variable domain in full (rest from reference TRBV14 and TRBJ2-1): EAGVTQFPSHSVIEKGQTVTLRCDPISGHDNLYWYRRVMGKEIKFLLHFVKESKQDESGMPNNRFLAERTGGTYSTLKVQPAELEDSGVYFCASSQRVGDGNNEQFFGPGTRLTVL.

The chain links TRBV7-7 to TRBJ2-2; D not certain. From germline, CDR1 is SSHAT and CDR2 FNYEAQ (reference sequence). The CDR3 has 14 amino acids. V lost 1 base, J lost 3 bases, and 6 bases lay in between. The CDR3 region is CASSLESDTGELFF. As DNA, the CDR3 is TGTGCCAGCAGCTTAGAAAGCGACACCGGGGAGCTGTTTTTT.

The chain is built from TRBV5-1 and TRBJ1-2; 7 bases fit TRBD1. Germline CDR1 SGHRS, CDR2 YFSETQ. With V trimmed by 8 bases and J by 3 bases, 13 bases remained unmatched. The CDR3 is made up of 15 amino acids. CDR3 amino acids: CASEATGAGDYGYTF. The CDR3 bases are TGCGCCAGTGAAGCCACAGGGGCGGGGGACTATGGCTACACCTTC. The full variable domain, in which reference TRBV5-1 and TRBJ1-2 provide the parts outside the CDR3, is KAGVTQTPRYLIKTRGQQVTLSCSPISGHRSVSWYQQTPGQGLQFLFEYFSETQRNKGNFPGRFSGRQFSNSRSEMNVSTLELGDSALYLCASEATGAGDYGYTFGSGTRLTVV.

The J gene is TRBJ1-4, the V gene TRBV29-1, with unresolved D. The CDR3 is 13 residues long. V was trimmed by 7 bases and J by 4 bases, leaving 13 bases between them. CDR1 and CDR2 from the germline V gene are SQVTM and ANQGSEA. In nucleotides, the CDR3 is TGCAGCGCCGCGACAAACCTTAATGAAAAACTGTTTTTT. Translation: CSAATNLNEKLFF.

The chain links TRBV19 to TRBJ1-5; D may be TRBD1 (6 bases). V dropped 7 bases and J dropped 1 base, with 14 bases sitting between them. Germline assignment: CDR1 LNHDA and CDR2 SQIVND (reference sequence). This CDR3 has 15 residues. CDR3 sequence (DNA): TGTGCCAGTAACGTTATGGGGGGCAGCAATCAGCCCCAGCATTTT. Its protein product is CASNVMGGSNQPQHF.

This chain joins TRBV5-1 and TRBJ1-1; D uncertain. Germline CDR1 and CDR2: SGHRS and YFSETQ. The CDR3 is made up of 13 amino acids. Trimming took off 5 bases at V and 0 bases at J, with 8 bases between the two ends. The CDR3 sequence: CASRRGLNTEAFF. The CDR3, as DNA: TGCGCCAGCAGGCGGGGATTGAACACTGAAGCTTTCTTT.

This chain uses TRBV10-3 with TRBJ2-5; possible D gene TRBD1, 5 bases. This CDR3 has 13 amino acids. V gave up 2 bases and J gave up 1 base, with 5 bases separating them. In germline, CDR1 is ENHRY, CDR2 SYGVKD. The CDR3 loop is CAISERGQETQYF. The CDR3 DNA sequence: TGTGCCATCAGTGAGAGGGGCCAAGAGACCCAGTACTTC.

V usage is TRBV4-2 and J usage is TRBJ2-7, with TRBD1 matching 11 bases. Trimming removed 2 bases from V and 0 bases from J; junction bases left unmatched: 3. Germline-derived CDR1 and CDR2 are LGHNA and YNFKEQ. The CDR3 totals 16 residues. Written as DNA, the CDR3 is TGTGCCAGCAGCCAAACCGGGACAGGGGGCTCCTACGAGCAGTACTTC. Translating it yields CASSQTGTGGSYEQYF.

On this clone: One end of the junction does not line up with germline, which may come from a read error. The rearrangement links TRBV5-8 to TRBJ1-3, with D unclear. The germline gives CDR1 SGHTS, CDR2 YDEGEE. The CDR3 loop spans 15 amino acids. CDR3 bases: TGTGCCAGCAGCTTGGTCCTTAACTCTGGAAGCACCATATATTTT. Its protein product is CASSLVLNSGSTIYF.

J is TRBJ2-7 and V is TRBV15; D is perhaps TRBD1 (6 bases). V was pared by 0 bases and J by 6 bases, with 15 bases between. Germline CDR1 is LNHNV and CDR2 is YYDKDF (reference sequence). This CDR3 has 15 amino acids. DNA for the CDR3: TGTGCCACCAGCAGAGATCGAAACAGGGACGGCGAGCAGTACTTC. Amino acid sequence: CATSRDRNRDGEQYF.

CDR3 protein: CASSDYGTPLHF. The CDR3 bases are TGTGCCAGCAGTGACTACGGGACGCCCCTCCACTTT. The chain combines TRBV6-4 with TRBJ1-6, with a weak D call TRBD1 (5 bases). Germline V lookup: CDR1 MRHNA, CDR2 SNTAGT. This CDR3 contains 12 residues. V dropped 1 base and J dropped 13 bases, with 8 bases sitting between them.

This sequence joins TRBV28 and TRBJ2-3; the match to TRBD2 covers 12 bases. This CDR3 region has 17 residues. V was clipped by 5 bases and J by 5 bases; unmatched bases: 11. Germline V CDR1 and CDR2: MDHEN, SYDVKM. The CDR3 loop is CASSRASGGARGDTQYF. CDR3 DNA sequence: TGTGCCAGCAGTCGAGCTAGCGGGGGGGCTCGGGGAGATACGCAGTATTTT.

V usage is TRBV11-2 and J usage is TRBJ1-5; D is unresolved. Germline lookup yields CDR1 SGHAT and CDR2 FQNNGV. Deletions cut 2 bases from V and 7 bases from J, with 9 bases between. The CDR3 runs 13 residues. CDR3 loop: CASSLSTGQPQHF. Here the CDR3 DNA reads TGTGCCAGCAGCTTATCGACGGGACAGCCCCAGCATTTT.

The genes are TRBV19 and TRBJ1-1, with 7 bases fitting TRBD1. The trim removed 4 bases at V and 1 base at J, leaving 6 bases unmatched. The CDR3 contains 15 residues. Germline V CDR1 and CDR2: LNHDA, SQIVND (reference sequence). The CDR3 DNA follows: TGTGCCAGTAGTACACCGGGACAGCCGAACACTGAAGCTTTCTTT. Protein product: CASSTPGQPNTEAFF.

J is TRBJ2-2 and V is TRBV27; D assignment may be TRBD1 or TRBD2 (6 bases each). The germline gives CDR1 MNHEY, CDR2 SMNVEV (reference sequence). Deletions cut 5 bases from V and 10 bases from J, with 14 bases between. CDR3 length: 13 amino acids. As DNA, the CDR3 is TGTGCCAGCAGTATTATCGGGGGCGAGGAGCTGTTTTTT. Amino acids: CASSIIGGEELFF.

V usage is TRBV28 and J usage is TRBJ1-1; possibly TRBD1 for D (6 bases). The CDR3 totals 12 residues. In germline, CDR1 is MDHEN, CDR2 SYDVKM. Deletions cut 7 bases from V and 7 bases from J, with 13 bases between. The CDR3 nucleotides are TGTGCCAGCAACGTCAGGGGAAGTGAAGCTTTCTTT. The encoded protein is CASNVRGSEAFF.

The chain links TRBV14 to TRBJ2-1, with 10 bases lining up with TRBD2. The V gene end was trimmed by 6 bases and the J gene end by 5 bases; junction bases not matched to a gene: 4. Germline V gene lookup returns CDR1 SGHDN and CDR2 FVKESK. This CDR3 region has 14 residues. CDR3 region: CASRRTSGNNEQFF. CDR3 nucleotides: TGTGCCAGCAGACGGACTAGCGGAAACAATGAGCAGTTCTTC.

The V call is TRBV5-8, the J call TRBJ1-5; TRBD1 might be the D (5 bases). This CDR3 comprises 14 residues. V lost 5 bases and J lost 2, with 11 bases in between. Germline V gene sequence: CDR1 SGHTS, CDR2 YDEGEE. The CDR3 protein is CASRGRAGNQPQHF. The DNA of the CDR3 is TGTGCCAGCAGGGGGCGGGCCGGCAATCAGCCCCAGCATTTT.

The chain carries TRBV5-6 and TRBJ1-1; no firm D call. Trimming removed 3 bases from V and 8 bases from J, with 11 bases in between. Germline V gives CDR1 SGHDT, CDR2 YYEEEE. The CDR3 extends over 12 amino acids. The CDR3 here is CASSSFLTEAFF. The CDR3 nucleotides are TGTGCCAGCAGCTCCTTCCTGACCGAAGCTTTCTTT.

V usage is TRBV28 and J usage is TRBJ1-4; 7 nucleotides agree with TRBD1. With 2 bases clipped from V and 5 bases from J, the junction kept 2 bases outside the gene matches. Germline V lookup: CDR1 MDHEN, CDR2 SYDVKM. This CDR3 has 14 residues. CDR3 protein: CASSLPGQNEKLFF. The DNA for the CDR3 is TGTGCCAGCAGTTTACCGGGACAGAATGAAAAACTGTTTTTT.